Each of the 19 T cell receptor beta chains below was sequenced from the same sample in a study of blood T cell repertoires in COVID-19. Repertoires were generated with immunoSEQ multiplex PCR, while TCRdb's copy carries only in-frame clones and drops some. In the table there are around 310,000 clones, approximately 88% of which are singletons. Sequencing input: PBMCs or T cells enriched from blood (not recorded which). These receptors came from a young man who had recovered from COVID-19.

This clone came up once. In DNA, the CDR3 is TGTGCCAGTAACCCTGGCGGGGGCTACACCGGGGAGCTGTTTTTT. Its translation is CASNPGGGYTGELFF. The chain links TRBV19 to TRBJ2-2; D is perhaps TRBD2 (7 bases). V gave up 7 bases and J gave up 3 bases, with 15 bases separating them. Germline loops: CDR1 LNHDA, CDR2 SQIVND (reference sequence). CDR3 length: 15 residues.

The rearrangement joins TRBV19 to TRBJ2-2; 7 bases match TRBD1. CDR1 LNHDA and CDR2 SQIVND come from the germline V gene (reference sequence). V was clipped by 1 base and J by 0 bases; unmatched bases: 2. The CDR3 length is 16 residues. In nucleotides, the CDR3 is TGTGCCAGTAGTATAGGACAGGGTGCGAACACCGGGGAGCTGTTTTTT. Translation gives CASSIGQGANTGELFF.

The CDR3 region has the DNA TGCGCCAGCAGCCAAGAAAACGTAGGGGCCGGGGGAGGCTACACCTTC. Translating gives CASSQENVGAGGGYTF. The V call is TRBV4-1, the J call TRBJ1-2; the D gene is possibly TRBD1 (5 bases). Trimming removed 0 bases from V and 8 bases from J, with 19 bases in between. Germline V gene lookup returns CDR1 MGHRA and CDR2 YSYEKL. The length of the CDR3 is 16 residues.

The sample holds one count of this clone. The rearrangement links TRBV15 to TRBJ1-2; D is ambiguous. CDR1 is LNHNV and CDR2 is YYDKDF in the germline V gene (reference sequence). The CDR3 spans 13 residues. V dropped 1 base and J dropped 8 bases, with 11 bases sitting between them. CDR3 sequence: CATSRALGSGYTF. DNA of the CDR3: TGTGCCACCAGCAGAGCCTTGGGGAGCGGCTACACCTTC.

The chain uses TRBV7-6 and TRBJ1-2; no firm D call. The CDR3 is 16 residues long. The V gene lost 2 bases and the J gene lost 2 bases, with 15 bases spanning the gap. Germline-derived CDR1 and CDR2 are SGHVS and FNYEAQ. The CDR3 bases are TGTGCCAGCAGCTTACGGGTCAATGAGGCCAACTATGGCTACACCTTC. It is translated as CASSLRVNEANYGYTF.

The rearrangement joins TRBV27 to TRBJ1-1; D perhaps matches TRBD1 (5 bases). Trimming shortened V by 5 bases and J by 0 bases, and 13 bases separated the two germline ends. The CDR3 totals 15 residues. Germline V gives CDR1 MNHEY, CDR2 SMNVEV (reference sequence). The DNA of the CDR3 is TGTGCCAGCAGTCTCAAACAGGCCCTGAACACTGAAGCTTTCTTT. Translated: CASSLKQALNTEAFF.

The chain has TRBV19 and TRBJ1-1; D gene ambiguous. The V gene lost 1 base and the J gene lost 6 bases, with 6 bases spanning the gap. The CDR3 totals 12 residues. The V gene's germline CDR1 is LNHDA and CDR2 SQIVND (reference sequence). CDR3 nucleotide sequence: TGTGCCAGTAGTATAGGAGCTGCTGAAGCTTTCTTT. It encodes CASSIGAAEAFF.

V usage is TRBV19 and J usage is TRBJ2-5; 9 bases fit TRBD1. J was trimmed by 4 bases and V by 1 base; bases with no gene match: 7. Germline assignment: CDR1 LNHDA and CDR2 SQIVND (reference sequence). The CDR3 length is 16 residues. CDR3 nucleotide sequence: TGTGCCAGTAGTATAGTGATAGGACAGGGGCGAGAGACCCAGTACTTC. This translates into CASSIVIGQGRETQYF.

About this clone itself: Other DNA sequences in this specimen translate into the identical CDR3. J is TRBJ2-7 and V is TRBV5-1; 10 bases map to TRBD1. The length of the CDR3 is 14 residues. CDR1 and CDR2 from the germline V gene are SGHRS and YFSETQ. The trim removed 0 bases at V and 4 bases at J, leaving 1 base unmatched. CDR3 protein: CASSLGQGAYEQYF. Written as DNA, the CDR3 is TGCGCCAGCAGCTTGGGACAGGGGGCTTACGAGCAGTACTTC.

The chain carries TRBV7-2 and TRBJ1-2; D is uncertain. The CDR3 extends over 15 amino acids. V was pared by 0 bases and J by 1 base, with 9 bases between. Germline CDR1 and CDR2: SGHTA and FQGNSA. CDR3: CASSLARRNNYGYTF. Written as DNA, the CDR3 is TGTGCCAGCAGCTTAGCGCGCCGAAATAACTATGGCTACACCTTC.

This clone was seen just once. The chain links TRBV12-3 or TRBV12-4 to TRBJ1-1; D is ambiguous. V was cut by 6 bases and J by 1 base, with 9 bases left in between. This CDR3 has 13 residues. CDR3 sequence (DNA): TGTGCCAGCAGGGGAGGGTCGAACACTGAAGCTTTCTTT. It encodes CASRGGSNTEAFF.

CDR3 sequence: CASSLVAGGGTGELFF. CDR3 nucleotide sequence: TGTGCCAGCAGCTTAGTAGCGGGGGGCGGCACCGGGGAGCTGTTTTTT. V is TRBV7-3 and J is TRBJ2-2; 10 bases are a match to TRBD2. The germline V gene has CDR1 SGHTA and CDR2 FQGTGA. Trimming at V came to 2 bases and at J to 4 bases, leaving 4 bases not matched to a gene. The CDR3 has 16 amino acids.

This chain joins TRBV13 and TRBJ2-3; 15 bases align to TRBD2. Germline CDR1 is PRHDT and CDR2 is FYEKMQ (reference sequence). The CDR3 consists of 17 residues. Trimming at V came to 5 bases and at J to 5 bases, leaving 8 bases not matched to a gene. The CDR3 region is CASSPGLAGGVEDTQYF. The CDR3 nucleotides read TGTGCCAGCAGCCCCGGACTAGCGGGGGGGGTAGAAGATACGCAGTATTTT.

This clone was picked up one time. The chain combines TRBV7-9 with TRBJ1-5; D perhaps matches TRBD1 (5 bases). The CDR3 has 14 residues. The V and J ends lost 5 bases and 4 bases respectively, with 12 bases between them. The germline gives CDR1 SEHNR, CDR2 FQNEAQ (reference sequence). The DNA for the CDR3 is TGTGCCAGCAGCCTAGTCGGGGGGAATCAGCCCCAGCATTTT. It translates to CASSLVGGNQPQHF.

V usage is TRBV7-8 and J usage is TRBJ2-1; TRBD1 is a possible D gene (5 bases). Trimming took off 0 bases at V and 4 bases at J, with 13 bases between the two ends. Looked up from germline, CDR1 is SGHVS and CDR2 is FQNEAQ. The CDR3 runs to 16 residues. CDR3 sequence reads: CASSLASGMGYNEQFF. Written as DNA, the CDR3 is TGTGCCAGCAGCTTAGCTTCAGGGATGGGGTACAATGAGCAGTTCTTC.

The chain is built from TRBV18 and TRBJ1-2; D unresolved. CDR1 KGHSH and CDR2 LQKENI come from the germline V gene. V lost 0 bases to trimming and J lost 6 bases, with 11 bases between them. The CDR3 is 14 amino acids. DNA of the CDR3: TGTGCCAGCTCACCACCGGCAAAACCCCATGGCTACACCTTC. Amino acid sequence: CASSPPAKPHGYTF.

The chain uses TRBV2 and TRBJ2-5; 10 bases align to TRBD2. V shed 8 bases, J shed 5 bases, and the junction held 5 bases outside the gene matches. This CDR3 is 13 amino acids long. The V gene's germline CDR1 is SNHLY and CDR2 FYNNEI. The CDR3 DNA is TGTGCCAGCTTAGCGGGGGGATACGAGACCCAGTACTTC. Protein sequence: CASLAGGYETQYF. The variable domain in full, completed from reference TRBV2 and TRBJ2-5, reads EPEVTQTPSHQVTQMGQEVILRCVPISNHLYFYWYRQILGQKVEFLVSFYNNEISEKSEIFDDQFSVERPDGSNFTLKIRSTKLEDSAMYFCASLAGGYETQYFGPGTRLLVL.

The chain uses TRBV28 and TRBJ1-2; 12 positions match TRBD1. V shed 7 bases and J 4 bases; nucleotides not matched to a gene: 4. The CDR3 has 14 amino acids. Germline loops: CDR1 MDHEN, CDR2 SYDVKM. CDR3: CASTWDRGPYGYTF. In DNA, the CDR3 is TGTGCCAGCACCTGGGACAGGGGGCCCTATGGCTACACCTTC.

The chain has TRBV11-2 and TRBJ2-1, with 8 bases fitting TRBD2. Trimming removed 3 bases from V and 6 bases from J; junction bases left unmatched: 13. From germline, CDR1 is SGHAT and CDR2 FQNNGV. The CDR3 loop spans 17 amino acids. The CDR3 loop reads CASSLQHGTRETNEQFF. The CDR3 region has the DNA TGTGCCAGCAGCTTGCAACACGGGACTAGGGAGACCAATGAGCAGTTCTTC.